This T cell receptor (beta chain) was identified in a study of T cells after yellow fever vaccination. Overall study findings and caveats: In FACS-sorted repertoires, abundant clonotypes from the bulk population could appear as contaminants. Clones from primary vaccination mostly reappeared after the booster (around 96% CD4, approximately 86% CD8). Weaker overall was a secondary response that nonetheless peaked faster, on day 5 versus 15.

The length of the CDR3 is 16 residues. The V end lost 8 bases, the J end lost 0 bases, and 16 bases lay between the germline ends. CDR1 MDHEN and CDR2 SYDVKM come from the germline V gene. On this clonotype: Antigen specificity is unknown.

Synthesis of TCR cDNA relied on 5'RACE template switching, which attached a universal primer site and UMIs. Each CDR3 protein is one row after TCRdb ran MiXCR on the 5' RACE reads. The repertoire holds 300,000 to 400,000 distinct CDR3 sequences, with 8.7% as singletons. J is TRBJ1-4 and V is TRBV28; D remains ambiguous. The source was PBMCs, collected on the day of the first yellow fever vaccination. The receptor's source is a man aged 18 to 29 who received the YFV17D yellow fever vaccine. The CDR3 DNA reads TGTGCCAGCTCCCCGGGCCGGGTTGCAACTAATGAAAAACTGTTTTTT. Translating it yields CASSPGRVATNEKLFF.